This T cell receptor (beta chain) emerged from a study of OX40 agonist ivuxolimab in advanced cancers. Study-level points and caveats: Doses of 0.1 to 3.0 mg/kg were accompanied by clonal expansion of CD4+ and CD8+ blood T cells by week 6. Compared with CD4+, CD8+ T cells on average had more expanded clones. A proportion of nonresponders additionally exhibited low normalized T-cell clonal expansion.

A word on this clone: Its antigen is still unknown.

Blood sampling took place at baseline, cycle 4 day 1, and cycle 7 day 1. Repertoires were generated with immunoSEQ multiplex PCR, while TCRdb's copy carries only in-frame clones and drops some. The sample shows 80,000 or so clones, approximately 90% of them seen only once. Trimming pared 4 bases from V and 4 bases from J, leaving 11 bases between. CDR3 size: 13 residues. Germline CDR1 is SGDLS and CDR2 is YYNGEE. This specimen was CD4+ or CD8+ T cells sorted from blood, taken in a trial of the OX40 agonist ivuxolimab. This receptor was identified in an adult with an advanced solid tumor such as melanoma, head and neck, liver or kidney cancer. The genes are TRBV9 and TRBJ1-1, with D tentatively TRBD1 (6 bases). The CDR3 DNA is TGTGCCAGCAGCCTGGGGGCGACCACTGAAGCTTTCTTT. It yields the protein CASSLGATTEAFF.